The source of this T cell receptor (beta chain) is a study of T cells in Graves' hyperthyroidism and ophthalmopathy. Trimming pared 0 bases from V and 1 base from J, leaving 10 bases between. CDR3 length: 15 amino acids. The germline V gene has CDR1 SGDLS and CDR2 YYNGEE. The blood was taken when hyperthyroidism was first diagnosed, before any ophthalmopathy symptoms showed up. This clonotype was observed at least ten times. From RNA transcripts, TCR beta CDR3 regions were amplified. Using the HTBI primer set, a first-round RT-PCR was run on the TCR CDR3. TCRdb re-called the multiplex PCR reads with MiXCR, one entry per CDR3 protein. Of roughly 500,000 distinct CDR3 sequences listed, roughly 13% are singletons.

The sequencing input was blood. The receptor comes from a woman between 25 and 40 years old with Graves' hyperthyroidism that later progressed to Graves' ophthalmopathy. This chain links TRBV9 with TRBJ2-5; D possibly matches TRBD1 or TRBD2 (6 bases each). The CDR3 DNA reads as TGTGCCAGCAGCGTAGATGGAGGGGGCCAAGAGACCCAGTACTTC. Its protein is CASSVDGGGQETQYF.